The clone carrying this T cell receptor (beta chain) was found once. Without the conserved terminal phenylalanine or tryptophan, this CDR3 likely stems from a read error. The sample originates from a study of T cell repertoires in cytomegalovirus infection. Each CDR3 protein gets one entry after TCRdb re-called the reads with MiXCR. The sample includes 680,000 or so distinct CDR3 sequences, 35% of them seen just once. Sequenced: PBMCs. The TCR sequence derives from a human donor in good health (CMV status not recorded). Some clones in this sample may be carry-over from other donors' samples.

The CDR3 nucleotides are TGCAGTGCTAGCCGGCAGGTCCGTAACTATGGCTACACCTTA. It yields the protein CSASRQVRNYGYTL. The rearrangement joins TRBV20-1 to TRBJ1-2, with no clear D. Trimming took off 3 bases at V and 1 base at J, with 12 bases between the two ends. Germline loops: CDR1 DFQATT, CDR2 SNEGSKA (reference sequence). The CDR3 has 14 residues.